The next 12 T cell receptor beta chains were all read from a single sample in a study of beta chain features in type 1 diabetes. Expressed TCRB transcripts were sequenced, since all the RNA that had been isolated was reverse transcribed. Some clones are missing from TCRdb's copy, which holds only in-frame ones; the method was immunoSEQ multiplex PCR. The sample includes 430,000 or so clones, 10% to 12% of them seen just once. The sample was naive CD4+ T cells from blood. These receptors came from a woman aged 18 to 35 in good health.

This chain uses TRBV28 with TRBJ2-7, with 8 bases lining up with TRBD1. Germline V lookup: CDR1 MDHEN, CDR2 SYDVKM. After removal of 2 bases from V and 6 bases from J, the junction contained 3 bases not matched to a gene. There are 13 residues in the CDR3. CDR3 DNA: TGTGCCAGCAGTTTAGCAGGGGGCGGCGAGCAGTACGTC. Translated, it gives CASSLAGGGEQYV.

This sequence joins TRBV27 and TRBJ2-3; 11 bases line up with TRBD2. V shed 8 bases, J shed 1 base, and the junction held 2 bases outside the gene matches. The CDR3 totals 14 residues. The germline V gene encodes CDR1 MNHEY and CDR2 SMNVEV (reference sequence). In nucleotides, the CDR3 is TGTGCCAGCGCACTAGCGGGAGGCACAGATACGCAGTATTTT. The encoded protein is CASALAGGTDTQYF.

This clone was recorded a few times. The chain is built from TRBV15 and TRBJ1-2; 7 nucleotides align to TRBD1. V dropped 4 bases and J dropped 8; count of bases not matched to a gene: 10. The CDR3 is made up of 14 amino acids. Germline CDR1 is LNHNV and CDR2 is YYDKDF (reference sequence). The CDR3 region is CATSIYRGMSGYTF. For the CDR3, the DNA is TGTGCCACCAGCATTTACAGGGGAATGAGCGGCTACACCTTC.

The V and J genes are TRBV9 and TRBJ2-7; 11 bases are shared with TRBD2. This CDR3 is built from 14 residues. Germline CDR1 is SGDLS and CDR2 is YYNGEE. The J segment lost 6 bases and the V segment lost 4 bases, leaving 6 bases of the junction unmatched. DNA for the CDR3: TGTGCCAGCAGCCCGCTAGCGGGAGGCCGCGAGCAGTACTTC. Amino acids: CASSPLAGGREQYF.

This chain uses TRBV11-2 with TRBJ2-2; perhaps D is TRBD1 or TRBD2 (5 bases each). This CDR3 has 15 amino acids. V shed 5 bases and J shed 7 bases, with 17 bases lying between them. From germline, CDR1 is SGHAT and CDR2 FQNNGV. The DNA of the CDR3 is TGTGCCAGCAGCGCCGACGAGGGGCTGGGCGGGGAGCTGTTTTTT. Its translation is CASSADEGLGGELFF.

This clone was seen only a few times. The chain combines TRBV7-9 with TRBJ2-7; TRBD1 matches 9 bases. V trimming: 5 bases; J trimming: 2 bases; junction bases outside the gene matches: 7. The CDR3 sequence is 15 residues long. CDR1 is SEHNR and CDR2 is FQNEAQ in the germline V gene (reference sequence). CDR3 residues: CASSLGQGKTYEQYF. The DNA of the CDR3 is TGTGCCAGCAGCCTGGGACAGGGAAAAACCTACGAGCAGTACTTC. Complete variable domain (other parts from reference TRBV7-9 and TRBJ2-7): DTGVSQNPRHKITKRGQNVTFRCDPISEHNRLYWYRQTLGQGPEFLTYFQNEAQLEKSRLLSDRFSAERPKGSFSTLEIQRTEQGDSAMYLCASSLGQGKTYEQYFGPGTRLTVT.

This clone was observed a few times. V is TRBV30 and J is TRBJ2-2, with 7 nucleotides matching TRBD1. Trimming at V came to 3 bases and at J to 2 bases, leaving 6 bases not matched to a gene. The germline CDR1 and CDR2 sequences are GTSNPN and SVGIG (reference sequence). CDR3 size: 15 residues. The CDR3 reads CAWRRQGVNTGELFF. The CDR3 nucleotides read TGTGCCTGGAGGCGACAGGGAGTCAACACCGGGGAGCTGTTTTTT.

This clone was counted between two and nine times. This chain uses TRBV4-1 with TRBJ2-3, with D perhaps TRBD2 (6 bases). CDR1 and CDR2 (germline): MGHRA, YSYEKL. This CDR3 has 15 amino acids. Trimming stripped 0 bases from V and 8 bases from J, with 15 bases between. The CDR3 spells CASSQDRTTLGTQYF. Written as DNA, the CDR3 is TGCGCCAGCAGCCAAGATAGGACTACCCTAGGTACGCAGTATTTT.

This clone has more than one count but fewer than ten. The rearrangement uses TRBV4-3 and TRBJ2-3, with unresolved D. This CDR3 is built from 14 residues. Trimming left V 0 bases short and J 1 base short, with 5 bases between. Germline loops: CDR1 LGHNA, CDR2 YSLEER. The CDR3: CASSQDFGTDTQYF. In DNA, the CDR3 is TGCGCCAGCAGCCAAGATTTCGGCACAGATACGCAGTATTTT.

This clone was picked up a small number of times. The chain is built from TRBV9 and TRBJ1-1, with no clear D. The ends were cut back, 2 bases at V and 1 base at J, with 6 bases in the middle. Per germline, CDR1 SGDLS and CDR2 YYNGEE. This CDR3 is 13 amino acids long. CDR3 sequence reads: CASSVKQNTEAFF. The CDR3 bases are TGTGCCAGCAGCGTCAAACAGAACACTGAAGCTTTCTTT.

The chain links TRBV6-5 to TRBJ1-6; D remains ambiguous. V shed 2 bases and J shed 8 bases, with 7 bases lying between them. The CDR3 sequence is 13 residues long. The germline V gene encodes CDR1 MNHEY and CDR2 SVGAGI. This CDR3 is CASSYDPHSPLHF. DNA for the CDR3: TGTGCCAGCAGTTACGATCCGCATTCACCCCTCCACTTT.

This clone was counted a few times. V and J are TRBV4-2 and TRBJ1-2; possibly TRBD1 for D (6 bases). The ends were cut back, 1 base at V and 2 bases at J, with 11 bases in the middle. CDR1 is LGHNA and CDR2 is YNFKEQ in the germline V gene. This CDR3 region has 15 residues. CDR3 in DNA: TGTGCCAGCAGCCAAGTCTCCACAGGGAACTATGGCTACACCTTC. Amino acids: CASSQVSTGNYGYTF.